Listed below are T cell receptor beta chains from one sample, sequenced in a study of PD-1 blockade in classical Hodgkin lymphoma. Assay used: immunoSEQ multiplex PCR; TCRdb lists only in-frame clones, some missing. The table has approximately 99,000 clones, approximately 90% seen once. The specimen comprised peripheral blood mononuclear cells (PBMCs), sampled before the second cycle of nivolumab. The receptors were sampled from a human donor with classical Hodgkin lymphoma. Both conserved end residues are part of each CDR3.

CASSTLAAPYNEQFF TRBJ2-1 TRBV19
CASSSDAYEQYF TRBJ2-7 TRBV14
CASRDGTDTQYF TRBJ2-3 TRBV6-1
CASSSPGQGHNEQFF TRBJ2-1 TRBV13
CARSLGREVATNEKLFF TRBJ1-4 TRBV5-3
CASSGGSGRWGYF TRBJ2-4 TRBV10-2
CASASRWTSIETQYF TRBJ2-5 TRBV6-1
CASSSGRFYNEQFF TRBJ2-1 TRBV7-2
CAIGTENNEQFF TRBJ2-1 TRBV2
CASSLNSLYNEQFF TRBJ2-1 TRBV7-2
CASSVGTAYEQYF TRBJ2-7 TRBV9
CASSEGQTVVLSNQPQHF TRBJ1-5 TRBV6-1
CASSTWDGSNYGYTF TRBJ1-2 TRBV7-8
CASSQDNSGANVLTF TRBJ2-6 TRBV4-2
CASSLAPGPNYGYTF TRBJ1-2 TRBV5-5
CASSPQGGWDYGYTF TRBJ1-2 TRBV7-9
CASSYATGGNTEAFF TRBJ1-1 TRBV6-5
CASSQPGQGYYEQYF TRBJ2-7 TRBV18
CASSQIQGLSNQPQHF TRBJ1-5 TRBV4-2
CASSLGALAKNIQYF TRBJ2-4 TRBV11-3
CASSITTGGAEGYTF TRBJ1-2 TRBV6-5
CASSEGLSYEQYF TRBJ2-7 TRBV6-1
CASSLSVNYGYTF TRBJ1-2 TRBV18
CASSLSSLRGQPQHF TRBJ1-5 TRBV27
CASSLGQGPTGELFF TRBJ2-2 TRBV5-1
CASSAEYEQYF TRBJ2-7 TRBV7-6
CAWSGASGLSYEQYF TRBJ2-7 TRBV30
CASSLGGGSVDYGYTF TRBJ1-2 TRBV5-4
CASSPQGAPDNEQYF TRBJ2-7 TRBV4-1
CASSELMGANTEAFF TRBJ1-1 TRBV10-1
CASGLEPSSYTGELFF TRBJ2-2 TRBV12-5
CASSEFGAGGLGGTEAFF TRBJ1-1 TRBV10-2
CASSSQGRNQPQHF TRBJ1-5 TRBV27
CASSGKPTSGSDEQYF TRBJ2-7 TRBV2